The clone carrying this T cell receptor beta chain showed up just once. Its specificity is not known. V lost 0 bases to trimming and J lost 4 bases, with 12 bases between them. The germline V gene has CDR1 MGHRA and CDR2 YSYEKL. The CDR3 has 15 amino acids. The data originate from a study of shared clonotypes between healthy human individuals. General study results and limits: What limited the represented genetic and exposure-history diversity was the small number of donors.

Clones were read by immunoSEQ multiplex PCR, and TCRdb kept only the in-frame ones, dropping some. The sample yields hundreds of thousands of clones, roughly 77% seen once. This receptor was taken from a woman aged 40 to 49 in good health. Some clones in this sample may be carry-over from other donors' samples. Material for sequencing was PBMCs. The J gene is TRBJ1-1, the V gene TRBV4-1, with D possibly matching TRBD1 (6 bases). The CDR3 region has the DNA TGCGCCAGCAGCCAAGAGGTCAGGGGCGGCACTGAAGCTTTCTTT. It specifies CASSQEVRGGTEAFF.